What follows is one T cell receptor (beta chain) and its context. This sample is drawn from a study of blood T cell repertoires in COVID-19. Study-wide background: Sites in the United States, Italy and Spain provided acute and convalescent COVID-19 samples. T cells, B-cell-depleted T cells, or PBMCs provided the cDNA or gDNA that served as material.

The CDR3 runs to 14 residues. Germline V CDR1 and CDR2: LNHDA, SQIVND (reference sequence). V was shortened by 7 bases and J by 6 bases, with 18 bases between the two germline ends. Under the authors' procedure: Nucleated cell counts were estimated from reference gene primer amplification. Only in-frame clones appear in the TCRdb table, and some are missing; sequencing was by immunoSEQ multiplex PCR. For V, J and clone size, that table is used; D and trimming come from the DNA. The sample yields 160,000 or so clones, approximately 80% seen once. The sequence was obtained from a human donor in a cohort sampled during active COVID-19. The gene calls are TRBV19 and TRBJ1-2; D is undetermined. The specimen sequenced was peripheral blood. CDR3 residues: CASTPGVMWDGYTF. CDR3 coding DNA: TGTGCCAGTACCCCCGGGGTAATGTGGGATGGCTACACCTTC.